This note documents a single TCR beta chain sequence. The data were taken from a study of T cells after yellow fever vaccination. Germline V gives CDR1 SGHAT, CDR2 FQNNGV. The CDR3 sequence is 11 residues long. V was pared by 5 bases and J by 7 bases, with 5 bases between. A 5'RACE template-switching step, the method used to make TCR cDNA, added a universal primer site and UMIs. MiXCR, run by TCRdb on the 5' RACE reads, gives a single entry per CDR3 protein. The sample lists about 130,000 distinct CDR3 sequences, 6.6% seen once, with more than 0.6% in the top ten. This receptor was obtained from a man aged 25-45 years who received the YFV17D yellow fever vaccine. The specimen comprised CD4+ T cells sorted from PBMCs, sampled 10 days after the yellow fever booster vaccination. V is TRBV11-2 and J is TRBJ2-2; D not certain. The CDR3 sequence is CASSPDGELFF. DNA for the CDR3: TGTGCCAGCAGCCCGGACGGGGAGCTGTTTTTT.